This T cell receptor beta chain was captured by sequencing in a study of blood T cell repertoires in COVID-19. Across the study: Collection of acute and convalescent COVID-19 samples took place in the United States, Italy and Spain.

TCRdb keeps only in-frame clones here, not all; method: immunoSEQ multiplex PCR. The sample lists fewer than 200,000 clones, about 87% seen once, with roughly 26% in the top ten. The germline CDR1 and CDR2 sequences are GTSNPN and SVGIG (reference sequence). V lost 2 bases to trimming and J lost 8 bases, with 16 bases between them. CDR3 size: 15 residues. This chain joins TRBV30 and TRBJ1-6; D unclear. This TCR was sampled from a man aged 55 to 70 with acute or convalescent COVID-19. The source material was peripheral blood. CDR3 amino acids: CAWSNYGVGDSPLHF. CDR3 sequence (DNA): TGTGCCTGGAGTAACTATGGGGTCGGGGATTCACCCCTCCACTTT.